This passage covers 20 T cell receptor beta chains from one sample sequenced in a study of blood T cell repertoires in COVID-19. Libraries were prepared by immunoSEQ multiplex PCR; TCRdb keeps only in-frame clonotypes and omits some of them. The sample records tens of thousands of clones, 70% to 90% being singletons. What was sequenced was peripheral blood. The receptors originated from a man in his sixties with acute or convalescent COVID-19.

The CDR3 spells CASSLSGNTIYF. DNA of the CDR3: TGTGCCAGCAGCCTCTCTGGAAACACCATATATTTT. The J gene is TRBJ1-3, the V gene TRBV5-6, with no clear D. The V and J ends lost 4 bases and 0 bases respectively, with 2 bases between them. Germline loops: CDR1 SGHDT, CDR2 YYEEEE. This CDR3 is 12 amino acids long.

The rearrangement joins TRBV27 to TRBJ2-5, with D maybe TRBD1 (7 bases). Trimming left V 3 bases short and J 4 bases short, with 15 bases between. The CDR3 sequence is 15 residues long. Germline V gene data show CDR1 as MNHEY and CDR2 as SMNVEV (reference sequence). The CDR3 sequence: CASSFSPGGPETQYF. CDR3 DNA: TGTGCCAGCAGTTTCTCCCCAGGGGGGCCAGAGACCCAGTACTTC.

The genes are TRBV6-5 and TRBJ1-1; D is unclear. The CDR3 totals 14 residues. With 3 bases removed from V and 5 bases from J, the gap between germline ends came to 13 bases. CDR1 is MNHEY and CDR2 is SVGAGI in the germline V gene. In DNA, the CDR3 is TGTGCCAGCAGTTATTGGGAGGGTAAAACTGAAGCTTTCTTT. Translated: CASSYWEGKTEAFF.

J is TRBJ2-2 and V is TRBV19; a weak D match, TRBD2 (5 bases). Trimming shortened V by 5 bases and J by 7 bases, and 20 bases separated the two germline ends. The CDR3 consists of 16 residues. From germline, CDR1 is LNHDA and CDR2 SQIVND (reference sequence). The chain's CDR3 is CASSGNRRRGNGELFF. CDR3 sequence (DNA): TGTGCCAGTAGTGGGAACAGAAGGAGAGGGAACGGGGAGCTGTTTTTT.

The chain uses TRBV18 and TRBJ2-1; 12 nucleotides match TRBD2. CDR1 is KGHSH and CDR2 is LQKENI in the germline V gene. The junction had 5 bases not matched to a gene; V was cut back by 10 bases and J by 4 bases. This CDR3 is 14 amino acids long. In nucleotides, the CDR3 is TGTGCCACCCGGACTAGCGGGGATTACAATGAGCAGTTCTTC. Amino acid sequence: CATRTSGDYNEQFF. Full variable domain (remainder filled in from reference TRBV18 and TRBJ2-1): NAGVMQNPRHLVRRRGQEARLRCSPMKGHSHVYWYRQLPEEGLKFMVYLQKENIIDESGMPKERFSAEFPKEGPSILRIQQVVRGDSAAYFCATRTSGDYNEQFFGPGTRLTVL.

This chain links TRBV29-1 with TRBJ1-1; TRBD1 agrees at 9 bases. With V trimmed by 4 bases and J by 5 bases, 5 bases remained unmatched. This CDR3 is built from 13 residues. Per germline, CDR1 SQVTM and CDR2 ANQGSEA. The CDR3: CSVGRDRETEAFF. The CDR3 bases are TGCAGCGTTGGCCGGGACAGGGAGACTGAAGCTTTCTTT.

The V and J genes are TRBV28 and TRBJ2-7; unclear D gene. CDR3 length: 11 amino acids. Per germline, CDR1 MDHEN and CDR2 SYDVKM. V was shortened by 6 bases and J by 7 bases, with 10 bases between the two germline ends. CDR3 nucleotides: TGTGCCAGCAGCCTCGGGTTAGAGCAGTACTTC. The encoded protein is CASSLGLEQYF.

This rearrangement joins TRBV7-3 to TRBJ2-5; TRBD1 agrees at 12 bases. The CDR3 contains 17 residues. The germline V gene has CDR1 SGHTA and CDR2 FQGTGA. V lost 1 base, J lost 5 bases, and 8 bases stayed unmatched. CDR3 protein: CASSLIGGTGGAETQYF. The CDR3 DNA sequence: TGTGCCAGCAGCTTAATAGGCGGGACAGGGGGCGCGGAGACCCAGTACTTC.

The CDR3 DNA sequence: TGTGCCAGCAGTGAATGGTTAAGACTAAACTACGAGCAGTACTTC. It is translated as CASSEWLRLNYEQYF. The gene calls are TRBV6-1 and TRBJ2-7, with TRBD2 as a possible D gene (5 bases). V dropped 2 bases and J dropped 3 bases, with 14 bases sitting between them. Germline V gene sequence: CDR1 MNHNS, CDR2 SASEGT. The CDR3 is 15 amino acids.

The rearrangement links TRBV19 to TRBJ1-2; possibly TRBD1 for D (5 bases). The ends were cut back, 7 bases at V and 1 base at J, with 13 bases in the middle. The CDR3 is made up of 14 amino acids. Germline V CDR1 and CDR2: LNHDA, SQIVND (reference sequence). CDR3 DNA sequence: TGTGCCAGTAAGGCAGGGCGAAATAACTATGGCTACACCTTC. Translated: CASKAGRNNYGYTF.

This clone appeared a single time. The chain couples TRBV18 to TRBJ1-2; D gene uncertain. V was cut by 3 bases and J by 7 bases, with 18 bases left in between. The CDR3 spans 15 residues. The germline gives CDR1 KGHSH, CDR2 LQKENI. The CDR3 coding sequence is TGTGCCAGCTCACCTAACCGGGGTACCCCAGGTGGCTACACCTTC. This sequence encodes CASSPNRGTPGGYTF.

The chain joins TRBV29-1 to TRBJ2-3, with D perhaps matching TRBD1 (5 bases). The CDR3 extends over 13 amino acids. CDR1 and CDR2 from the germline V gene are SQVTM and ANQGSEA. V gave up 4 bases and J gave up 4 bases, with 12 bases separating them. The DNA of the CDR3 is TGCAGCGTTGGTAGGGGCTCGGCAGATACGCAGTATTTT. Its translation is CSVGRGSADTQYF.

V gene TRBV28 combines with J gene TRBJ2-7; TRBD2 agrees at 13 bases. The CDR3 extends over 20 amino acids. From germline, CDR1 is MDHEN and CDR2 SYDVKM. V shed 3 bases, J shed 3 bases, and the junction held 17 bases outside the gene matches. CDR3 protein: CASSFRTSGSLRLEYYEQYF. In nucleotides, the CDR3 is TGTGCCAGCAGTTTCAGGACTAGCGGGAGTTTAAGATTAGAATACTACGAGCAGTACTTC.

This rearrangement joins TRBV5-1 to TRBJ1-1; D is unresolved. Germline V gene sequence: CDR1 SGHRS, CDR2 YFSETQ. Trimming stripped 5 bases from V and 3 bases from J, with 17 bases between. This CDR3 is built from 15 residues. The CDR3 DNA is TGCGCCAGCAGTCCGGGGAAAATAACCTACACTGAAGCTTTCTTT. Its protein product is CASSPGKITYTEAFF.

The CDR3 loop reads CASSSSSSYEQYF. CDR3 DNA sequence: TGTGCCAGCAGCTCCTCTAGCTCCTACGAGCAGTACTTC. This chain uses TRBV27 with TRBJ2-7; D not resolved. The CDR3 is made up of 13 amino acids. Germline-derived CDR1 and CDR2 are MNHEY and SMNVEV (reference sequence). Trimming stripped 6 bases from V and 0 bases from J, with 9 bases between.

This chain links TRBV3-1 (or the pseudogene TRBV3-2) with TRBJ2-4; TRBD2 agrees at 7 bases. In germline, CDR1 is LGHDT, CDR2 YNNKEL (reference sequence). The CDR3 has 11 amino acids. After removal of 4 bases from V and 12 bases from J, the junction contained 3 bases not matched to a gene. This CDR3 reads CASSRGGNQYF. Written as DNA, the CDR3 is TGTGCCAGCAGCCGGGGGGGTAATCAGTACTTC.

The chain links TRBV28 to TRBJ2-6; maybe TRBD2 (5 bases). This CDR3 contains 15 residues. V lost 6 bases and J 0 bases, leaving 9 bases between the germline ends. Looked up from germline, CDR1 is MDHEN and CDR2 is SYDVKM. CDR3 sequence reads: CASRRRDSGANVLTF. The CDR3 nucleotides are TGTGCCAGCAGACGACGGGACTCTGGGGCCAACGTCCTGACTTTC.

The V call is TRBV11-2, the J call TRBJ2-7; 8 bases agree with TRBD2. Germline assignment: CDR1 SGHAT and CDR2 FQNNGV. This CDR3 has 14 amino acids. Losses at the gene ends were 3 bases for V and 0 bases for J; bases not matched to a gene: 1. The DNA for the CDR3 is TGTGCCAGCAGCTTTAGCGGGAACTCCTACGAGCAGTACTTC. It yields the protein CASSFSGNSYEQYF.

The chain links TRBV9 to TRBJ2-1; tentatively, D is TRBD2 (5 bases). CDR1 and CDR2 from the germline V gene are SGDLS and YYNGEE. CDR3 size: 18 residues. Trimming pared 0 bases from V and 4 bases from J, leaving 20 bases between. The CDR3 reads CASSVASGGLMGYNEQFF. In DNA form, the CDR3 reads TGTGCCAGCAGCGTAGCTTCAGGAGGCCTCATGGGTTACAATGAGCAGTTCTTC.

The rearrangement links TRBV6-5 to TRBJ2-1; 9 positions agree with TRBD1. CDR3 size: 14 residues. V was pared by 5 bases and J by 7 bases, with 6 bases of the junction left unmatched. Germline V gene lookup returns CDR1 MNHEY and CDR2 SVGAGI. This CDR3 is CASSRQGVWNEQFF. The DNA for the CDR3 is TGTGCCAGCAGTAGACAGGGGGTTTGGAATGAGCAGTTCTTC.